The 10 T cell receptor beta chains listed next were all sequenced from one sample in a study of T cells in Graves' hyperthyroidism and ophthalmopathy. Using RNA transcripts as the source, TCR beta CDR3 regions were amplified. The study used the HTBI primer set for a first-round RT-PCR of the TCR CDR3. TCRdb used MiXCR to reprocess the multiplex PCR reads, holding one entry per CDR3 protein. The sample yields 490,000 or so distinct CDR3 sequences, around a fifth seen once. Material for sequencing was blood. The receptors were gathered from a woman between 65 and 79 years old with Graves' ophthalmopathy.

There are many counts of this clonotype. This chain links TRBV27 with TRBJ2-4; D unresolved. Trimming pared 3 bases from V and 0 bases from J, leaving 15 bases between. The CDR3 sequence is 17 residues long. Germline V CDR1 and CDR2: MNHEY, SMNVEV (reference sequence). CDR3 DNA: TGTGCCAGCAGTTTTAGGCCGGGCTCTCTAGCCAAAAACATTCAGTACTTC. Translated, it gives CASSFRPGSLAKNIQYF.

The chain carries TRBV2 and TRBJ2-7; tentatively, D is TRBD2 (7 bases). The CDR3 covers 15 residues. V was clipped by 4 bases and J by 2 bases, with 15 bases between them. Germline lookup yields CDR1 SNHLY and CDR2 FYNNEI. Here the CDR3 DNA reads TGTGCCAGCAGTGTGGTAGGGGGGGGTGCCTACGAGCAGTACTTC. The encoded protein is CASSVVGGGAYEQYF.

This clonotype was recorded at least ten times. CDR3 residues: CASSYSIGSEGPYEQYF. The DNA for the CDR3 is TGTGCCAGCAGTTACTCGATCGGTTCAGAGGGTCCCTACGAGCAGTACTTC. The J gene is TRBJ2-7, the V gene TRBV6-5; TRBD2 might be the D (5 bases). Trimming cost V 0 bases and J 2 bases, with 17 bases left between them. Per germline, CDR1 MNHEY and CDR2 SVGAGI. This CDR3 spans 17 amino acids.

The rearrangement joins TRBV2 to TRBJ2-7, with D unclear. Germline V gene data show CDR1 as SNHLY and CDR2 as FYNNEI. Trimming removed 7 bases at V and 2 bases at J, with 9 bases between. This CDR3 spans 12 amino acids. The CDR3 sequence is CASIVGPYEQYF. The CDR3, as DNA: TGTGCCAGCATAGTAGGACCCTACGAGCAGTACTTC.

The table lists this clonotype with many counts. The genes are TRBV25-1 and TRBJ2-2, with 14 bases matching TRBD2. Germline V gives CDR1 MGHDK, CDR2 SYGVNS. Trimming took 8 bases from V and 5 from J; bases not matched to a gene: 4. This CDR3 has 15 amino acids. CDR3 amino acids: CASGGTSGSTGELFF. CDR3 bases: TGTGCCAGCGGGGGGACTAGCGGGAGTACCGGGGAGCTGTTTTTT.

The chain couples TRBV6-2 or TRBV6-3 to TRBJ2-7, with D perhaps TRBD1 (6 bases). Germline V gene lookup returns CDR1 MNHEY and CDR2 SVGEGT. The CDR3 runs to 12 residues. The ends were cut back, 8 bases at V and 6 bases at J, with 14 bases in the middle. CDR3 in amino acids: CASGTMRGEQYF. CDR3 DNA: TGTGCCAGCGGGACAATGAGAGGCGAGCAGTACTTC.

The rearrangement joins TRBV19 to TRBJ1-2, with D unclear. The CDR3 spans 19 residues. Germline CDR1 reads LNHDA; CDR2 reads SQIVND (reference sequence). V lost 5 bases and J 0 bases, leaving 25 bases between the germline ends. The CDR3: CASSLSAPGVLSANYGYTF. CDR3 bases: TGTGCCAGTAGTCTTTCCGCCCCGGGAGTACTGTCCGCTAACTATGGCTACACCTTC.

The sample holds a few counts of this clonotype. J is TRBJ2-1 and V is TRBV4-1; 7 nucleotides align to TRBD1. Germline V gives CDR1 MGHRA, CDR2 YSYEKL. The CDR3 consists of 18 residues. With V trimmed by 5 bases and J by 0 bases, 13 bases remained unmatched. The CDR3: CASSFRAGTASSYNEQFF. DNA of the CDR3: TGCGCCAGCAGCTTCCGAGCCGGGACAGCGTCCTCCTACAATGAGCAGTTCTTC.

This clonotype occurred many times. V gene TRBV3-1 combines with J gene TRBJ1-1, with no clear D. With 4 bases removed from V and 4 bases from J, the gap between germline ends came to 13 bases. CDR3 length: 14 amino acids. Germline CDR1 is LGHDT and CDR2 is YNNKEL (reference sequence). The DNA for the CDR3 is TGTGCCAGCAGCCCACCCTGGGGAGGCACTGAAGCTTTCTTT. It codes for CASSPPWGGTEAFF.

This clonotype was seen a handful of times. The chain employs TRBV20-1 and TRBJ2-5; maybe TRBD1 (6 bases). Germline V CDR1 and CDR2: DFQATT, SNEGSKA (reference sequence). The V end was cut by 4 bases, the J end by 0 bases, with 15 bases between. This CDR3 region has 15 residues. The CDR3 here is CSAISRQANQETQYF. As DNA, the CDR3 is TGCAGTGCTATATCGAGACAGGCTAACCAAGAGACCCAGTACTTC.